The clone carrying this T cell receptor beta chain was picked up one time. The data belong to a study of blood T cell repertoires in COVID-19. Study-level background: Specimens from acute and convalescent COVID-19 originated in the United States, Italy and Spain.

As handled by the study authors: Estimates of nucleated cell counts were drawn from the amplification of reference gene primers. TCRdb's copy holds only in-frame clones and misses some; the assay was immunoSEQ multiplex PCR. The DNA was the basis for D and trimming; V, J and clone size are from that table. The top ten clones hold 5% to 6% of a sample with about 270,000 clones, over 70% of them seen once. This CDR3 region has 15 residues. The germline gives CDR1 GTSNPN, CDR2 SVGIG (reference sequence). With 3 bases removed from V and 0 bases from J, the gap between germline ends came to 11 bases. This sequence originates from a man older than 75 with acute or convalescent COVID-19. The sample taken for sequencing was peripheral blood. This sequence joins TRBV30 and TRBJ2-2, with D perhaps TRBD2 (6 bases). The CDR3: CAWSLGGTNTGELFF. The CDR3 DNA follows: TGTGCCTGGAGCCTGGGCGGGACGAACACCGGGGAGCTGTTTTTT.